This T cell receptor beta chain comes out of a study of blood T cell repertoires in COVID-19. The overall study: Spain, Italy and the United States supplied samples that represented acute and convalescent COVID-19.

Original processing notes: The authors estimated nucleated cell counts from reference gene primer amplification. Sequenced by immunoSEQ multiplex PCR; TCRdb stores in-frame clones only, minus some. V, J and clone size were drawn from that table, and D and trimming were deduced from the DNA. Of 88,000 or so clones in the sample, 85% were seen once. This clonotype was obtained from a man between 60 and 75 years old with acute or convalescent COVID-19. The sequencing sample was made of peripheral blood.

The CDR3: CASTVQGTGANVLTF. The CDR3 DNA reads TGTGCCAGTACCGTACAGGGGACCGGGGCCAACGTCCTGACTTTC. The rearrangement joins TRBV19 to TRBJ2-6, with 7 bases that match TRBD1. The CDR3 has 15 amino acids. Germline CDR1 and CDR2: LNHDA and SQIVND (reference sequence). V shed 7 bases, J shed 4 bases, and the junction held 7 bases outside the gene matches.